The 31 T cell receptor beta chains reported below all come from one sample, sequenced in a study of shared clonotypes between healthy human individuals. The data were produced by immunoSEQ multiplex PCR, yet TCRdb's version contains in-frame clones alone and is incomplete. The sample has about 690,000 clones, roughly 88% seen once. Sequenced sample: memory CD8+ T cells from PBMCs. Noted subset: CD45RO+ cells pooled with CCR7-negative TemRA cells. The receptors derive from a man aged 18-30 years in good health. Some clones in this sample may be carry-over from other donors' samples.

This clone was counted only a few times. This chain links TRBV5-6 with TRBJ2-3; 7 positions agree with TRBD2. Germline CDR1 is SGHDT and CDR2 is YYEEEE. The V gene end was trimmed by 3 bases and the J gene end by 6 bases; junction bases not matched to a gene: 16. The CDR3 extends over 17 amino acids. The CDR3 nucleotides are TGTGCCAGCAGCTGGAGGGGAGGCGGCGGGAGAGGGGATACGCAGTATTTT. Translation gives CASSWRGGGGRGDTQYF.

This clone was counted a single time. This sequence joins TRBV15 and TRBJ1-5, with D possibly being TRBD1 (6 bases). Per germline, CDR1 LNHNV and CDR2 YYDKDF (reference sequence). This CDR3 is built from 15 residues. The V end was cut by 4 bases, the J end by 1 base, with 11 bases between. CDR3 nucleotides: TGTGCCACCAGCATAGGGGGGAACAGCAATCAGCCCCAGCATTTT. Translating it yields CATSIGGNSNQPQHF.

Here the CDR3 reads CASSPNTYEQYF. As DNA, the CDR3 is TGTGCCAGCAGCCCAAACACCTACGAGCAGTACTTC. J is TRBJ2-7 and V is TRBV7-8; D gene ambiguous. CDR1 is SGHVS and CDR2 is FQNEAQ in the germline V gene. This CDR3 contains 12 residues. Trimming cost V 5 bases and J 2 bases, with 7 bases left between them.

The chain combines TRBV30 with TRBJ2-1; possible D gene TRBD2, 5 bases. Germline V CDR1 and CDR2: GTSNPN, SVGIG (reference sequence). The V and J ends lost 0 bases and 7 bases respectively, with 10 bases between them. The CDR3 extends over 13 amino acids. The CDR3, as DNA: TGTGCCTGGAGTGTAGGTGGCGGGAATGAGCAGTTCTTC. Residues: CAWSVGGGNEQFF.

V and J are TRBV9 and TRBJ1-3; no firm D call. The germline V gene has CDR1 SGDLS and CDR2 YYNGEE. This CDR3 contains 13 residues. V was shortened by 4 bases and J by 0 bases, with 5 bases between the two germline ends. CDR3: CASSSGSGNTIYF. CDR3 bases: TGTGCCAGCAGCTCCGGCTCTGGAAACACCATATATTTT.

This sequence joins TRBV7-6 and TRBJ2-1, with 7 nucleotides matching TRBD1. The V gene end was trimmed by 5 bases and the J gene end by 7 bases; junction bases not matched to a gene: 11. Per germline, CDR1 SGHVS and CDR2 FNYEAQ. CDR3 size: 15 residues. The CDR3 reads CASSIRDSSVNEQFF. The CDR3 nucleotides read TGTGCCAGCAGCATACGGGACAGTTCAGTGAATGAGCAGTTCTTC. Using reference TRBV7-6 and TRBJ2-1 for the parts outside the CDR3, the full variable domain is GAGVSQSPRYKVTKRGQDVALRCDPISGHVSLYWYRQALGQGPEFLTYFNYEAQQDKSGLPNDRFSAERPEGSISTLTIQRTEQRDSAMYRCASSIRDSSVNEQFFGPGTRLTVL.

This clone was recorded once. V usage is TRBV10-1 and J usage is TRBJ2-1; tentatively, D is TRBD2 (6 bases). V dropped 5 bases and J dropped 5 bases, with 16 bases sitting between them. There are 15 residues in the CDR3. The germline CDR1 and CDR2 sequences are WNHNN and SYGVQD (reference sequence). CDR3 sequence: CASSPGVAEDNEQFF. Here the CDR3 DNA reads TGCGCCAGCAGTCCCGGAGTAGCGGAGGACAATGAGCAGTTCTTC.

The V and J genes are TRBV28 and TRBJ2-7; D is undetermined. The germline CDR1 and CDR2 sequences are MDHEN and SYDVKM. The germline V and J ends were trimmed by 4 bases and 6 bases, with 4 bases remaining between them. CDR3 length equals 10 residues. The CDR3 sequence: CASSSPEQYF. The CDR3 DNA is TGTGCCAGCAGTTCCCCCGAGCAGTACTTC.

The rearrangement links TRBV27 to TRBJ2-3; 7 nucleotides line up with TRBD2. The CDR3 runs to 15 residues. The V segment lost 5 bases and the J segment 6 bases; nucleotides outside the gene matches: 11. CDR1 and CDR2 from the germline V gene are MNHEY and SMNVEV (reference sequence). CDR3 amino acids: CASSPRLALGDTQYF. The CDR3 nucleotides are TGTGCCAGCAGTCCCAGACTAGCTCTTGGGGATACGCAGTATTTT.

The chain employs TRBV27 and TRBJ2-5; possible D gene TRBD2, 6 bases. CDR1 and CDR2 (germline): MNHEY, SMNVEV (reference sequence). The V end lost 6 bases, the J end lost 5 bases, and 19 bases lay between the germline ends. The CDR3 covers 15 residues. The CDR3 reads CASSLGGSLAETQYF. The CDR3 nucleotides read TGTGCCAGCAGCCTCGGAGGGTCGCTAGCGGAGACCCAGTACTTC.

The chain recombines TRBV9 with TRBJ1-4, with 7 positions matching TRBD1. V gave up 3 bases and J gave up 7 bases; unmatched junction bases: 9. Germline CDR1 is SGDLS and CDR2 is YYNGEE. The CDR3 is 15 residues long. CDR3 coding DNA: TGTGCCAGCAGCGCCCAGGGGGTTGGTCCTGAAAAACTGTTTTTT. Encoded protein: CASSAQGVGPEKLFF.

The gene calls are TRBV7-6 and TRBJ1-1; no definite D call. The CDR3 runs 16 residues. Trimming stripped 5 bases from V and 0 bases from J, with 16 bases between. Looked up from germline, CDR1 is SGHVS and CDR2 is FNYEAQ. CDR3 coding DNA: TGTGCCAGCAGCGCGCGTCAACAGAAGATGAACACTGAAGCTTTCTTT. Translation: CASSARQQKMNTEAFF.

The rearrangement links TRBV27 to TRBJ1-4; the D gene is possibly TRBD1 (6 bases). CDR3 length equals 16 residues. Trimming removed 5 bases at V and 5 bases at J, with 18 bases between. Germline CDR1 MNHEY, CDR2 SMNVEV (reference sequence). CDR3 amino acids: CASSPRDTWPNEKLFF. The DNA for the CDR3 is TGTGCCAGCAGTCCCAGGGACACCTGGCCGAATGAAAAACTGTTTTTT.

The V and J genes are TRBV28 and TRBJ2-1; D is uncertain. Trimming left V 8 bases short and J 6 bases short, with 8 bases between. The length of the CDR3 is 11 residues. Per the germline V gene, CDR1 is MDHEN and CDR2 is SYDVKM. CDR3 residues: CASATLNEQFF. The DNA for the CDR3 is TGTGCCAGCGCGACACTCAATGAGCAGTTCTTC.

The chain combines TRBV27 with TRBJ1-1; the match to TRBD1 covers 7 bases. This CDR3 has 14 amino acids. The germline V gene encodes CDR1 MNHEY and CDR2 SMNVEV (reference sequence). Trimming removed 1 base from V and 4 bases from J; junction bases left unmatched: 3. Written as DNA, the CDR3 is TGTGCCAGCAGTTTATTGACAGGGCCCACTGAAGCTTTCTTT. This sequence encodes CASSLLTGPTEAFF.

V and J are TRBV4-1 and TRBJ2-7; possible D gene TRBD1, 5 bases. Germline V gene data show CDR1 as MGHRA and CDR2 as YSYEKL. Trimming shortened V by 4 bases and J by 3 bases, and 7 bases separated the two germline ends. This CDR3 comprises 12 residues. The CDR3 sequence is CASSPDNYEQYF. The CDR3 DNA sequence: TGCGCCAGCAGCCCGGACAACTACGAGCAGTACTTC.

The V and J genes are TRBV14 and TRBJ1-2; D remains unclear. In germline, CDR1 is SGHDN, CDR2 FVKESK. Trimming shortened V by 2 bases and J by 0 bases, and 10 bases separated the two germline ends. The CDR3 totals 15 residues. CDR3 DNA sequence: TGTGCCAGCAGCCAACGGCAGAACCCTAACTATGGCTACACCTTC. Amino acid sequence: CASSQRQNPNYGYTF.

The genes are TRBV19 and TRBJ2-4, with a possible D match to TRBD2 (6 bases). Trimming shortened V by 5 bases and J by 8 bases, and 16 bases separated the two germline ends. This CDR3 spans 14 amino acids. The germline V gene encodes CDR1 LNHDA and CDR2 SQIVND (reference sequence). This CDR3 reads CASSPFRERDIQYF. DNA for the CDR3: TGTGCCAGTAGTCCGTTTCGGGAGCGGGACATTCAGTACTTC.

The gene calls are TRBV27 and TRBJ1-5, with 10 bases identical to TRBD1. Losses at the gene ends were 4 bases for V and 1 base for J; bases not matched to a gene: 16. Germline assignment: CDR1 MNHEY and CDR2 SMNVEV (reference sequence). This CDR3 is built from 20 residues. CDR3 sequence: CASSSTLDRGRIDSNQPQHF. The DNA for the CDR3 is TGTGCCAGCAGTTCGACACTTGACAGGGGGCGCATAGACAGCAATCAGCCCCAGCATTTT.

Of note for this clone: Other nucleotide sequences from this sample produce the same CDR3. This chain uses TRBV10-3 with TRBJ2-2; no firm D call. V was trimmed by 2 bases and J by 0 bases, leaving 1 base between them. CDR3 length equals 13 residues. Germline values: CDR1 ENHRY, CDR2 SYGVKD. The CDR3, as DNA: TGTGCCATCAGTGAGCCGAACACCGGGGAGCTGTTTTTT. This gives the protein CAISEPNTGELFF.

The chain carries TRBV6-1 and TRBJ2-5; perhaps TRBD1 as D (6 bases). V lost 1 base, J lost 0 bases, and 15 bases lay in between. The CDR3 extends over 17 amino acids. CDR1 MNHNS and CDR2 SASEGT come from the germline V gene. The DNA for the CDR3 is TGTGCCAGCAGTGAAGGACAGGATCTCCCGTACCAAGAGACCCAGTACTTC. This gives the protein CASSEGQDLPYQETQYF.

The chain combines TRBV19 with TRBJ1-5; D remains ambiguous. V shed 7 bases and J shed 5 bases, with 12 bases lying between them. The length of the CDR3 is 13 residues. The germline CDR1 and CDR2 sequences are LNHDA and SQIVND (reference sequence). The CDR3, as DNA: TGTGCCAGTACGATGCTGGGCTATCAGCCCCAGCATTTT. Translation gives CASTMLGYQPQHF.

This sequence joins TRBV9 and TRBJ1-5; unclear D gene. This CDR3 has 14 residues. Germline CDR1 SGDLS, CDR2 YYNGEE. Trimming took off 1 base at V and 6 bases at J, with 11 bases between the two ends. CDR3 region: CASSVNVGVQPQHF. DNA for the CDR3: TGTGCCAGCAGCGTAAACGTAGGAGTTCAGCCCCAGCATTTT.

This clone appeared once. This sequence joins TRBV4-2 and TRBJ2-7, with 7 bases aligning to TRBD2. CDR1 LGHNA and CDR2 YNFKEQ come from the germline V gene. J was trimmed by 0 bases and V by 2 bases; bases with no gene match: 4. The CDR3 is made up of 15 amino acids. The chain's CDR3 is CASSQRRDYSYEQYF. The CDR3 DNA follows: TGTGCCAGCAGCCAACGCCGGGACTACTCCTACGAGCAGTACTTC.

V usage is TRBV7-8 and J usage is TRBJ2-1; the match to TRBD2 covers 8 bases. This CDR3 has 15 amino acids. Germline CDR1 SGHVS, CDR2 FQNEAQ. The V and J ends lost 10 bases and 0 bases, in that order; junction bases with no gene match: 8. The CDR3 bases are TGTGCCACCCGTCCGGGGGGGAGCTCCTACAATGAGCAGTTCTTC. Protein: CATRPGGSSYNEQFF.

The genes are TRBV7-9 and TRBJ2-7; 10 nucleotides match TRBD2. There are 16 residues in the CDR3. Looked up from germline, CDR1 is SEHNR and CDR2 is FQNEAQ (reference sequence). Losses at the gene ends were 3 bases for V and 1 base for J; bases not matched to a gene: 6. This chain's CDR3 is CASSFLAGVRSYEQYF. The DNA of the CDR3 is TGTGCCAGCAGCTTTCTAGCGGGAGTAAGATCCTACGAGCAGTACTTC.

V gene TRBV15 combines with J gene TRBJ1-2, with 7 bases that match TRBD1. This CDR3 is built from 17 residues. The germline V gene has CDR1 LNHNV and CDR2 YYDKDF (reference sequence). The J segment lost 4 bases and the V segment lost 1 base, leaving 12 bases of the junction unmatched. The CDR3: CATSRGPRDRGPYGYTF. The CDR3 DNA sequence: TGTGCCACCAGCAGAGGCCCCCGGGACAGAGGACCCTATGGCTACACCTTC.

The chain joins TRBV29-1 to TRBJ2-1; perhaps TRBD2 as D (6 bases). This CDR3 has 17 residues. V was cut by 6 bases and J by 7 bases, with 28 bases left in between. Germline V CDR1 and CDR2: SQVTM, ANQGSEA. CDR3 residues: CSVARVGVAGRMNEQFF. CDR3 DNA: TGCAGCGTCGCAAGAGTTGGAGTGGCAGGGAGGATGAATGAGCAGTTCTTC.

J is TRBJ2-6 and V is TRBV7-9; D is uncertain. Trimming left V 6 bases short and J 0 bases short, with 3 bases between. From germline, CDR1 is SEHNR and CDR2 FQNEAQ (reference sequence). This CDR3 comprises 13 residues. In DNA, the CDR3 is TGTGCCAGCAGGGTCTCTGGGGCCAACGTCCTGACTTTC. This codes for CASRVSGANVLTF.

The chain employs TRBV5-6 and TRBJ2-6; D remains ambiguous. In germline, CDR1 is SGHDT, CDR2 YYEEEE. The V and J ends lost 0 bases and 4 bases respectively, with 5 bases between them. The CDR3 loop spans 14 amino acids. This chain's CDR3 is CASSLVSGANVLTF. The CDR3 bases are TGTGCCAGCAGCTTGGTATCCGGGGCCAACGTCCTGACTTTC.

The V call is TRBV4-1, the J call TRBJ2-3, with D possibly TRBD1 on 8 matching bases. The CDR3 sequence is 17 residues long. CDR1 and CDR2 (germline): MGHRA, YSYEKL. Trimming pared 0 bases from V and 5 bases from J, leaving 18 bases between. CDR3 residues: CASSQDRLQGGLDTQYF. Here the CDR3 DNA reads TGCGCCAGCAGCCAAGATCGTTTACAGGGGGGGTTAGATACGCAGTATTTT.